The 30 T cell receptor beta chains below come from one sample, sequenced in a study of T cell responses to AZD1222 COVID-19 vaccine. Data came from immunoSEQ multiplex PCR; TCRdb stores just in-frame clones and leaves some out. The sample carries about 130,000 clones, around 90% recorded once. The source was peripheral blood, collected on day 0 of AZD1222 vaccination. These receptors were taken from an adult in good health.

Concerning this clone: Other DNA sequences in this specimen translate into the identical CDR3. V usage is TRBV19 and J usage is TRBJ2-7; a possible D gene is TRBD2 (7 bases). This CDR3 contains 14 residues. CDR1 and CDR2 from the germline V gene are LNHDA and SQIVND (reference sequence). Trimming shortened V by 1 base and J by 2 bases, and 9 bases separated the two germline ends. As DNA, the CDR3 is TGTGCCAGTAGTATAGCGGGGGGCCCCTACGAGCAGTACTTC. Encoded protein: CASSIAGGPYEQYF. Together with reference TRBV19 and TRBJ2-7, the CDR3 gives the full variable domain: DGGITQSPKYLFRKEGQNVTLSCEQNLNHDAMYWYRQDPGQGLRLIYYSQIVNDFQKGDIAEGYSVSREKKESFPLTVTSAQKNPTAFYLCASSIAGGPYEQYFGPGTRLTVT.

The rearrangement uses TRBV4-3 and TRBJ2-5, with 9 bases identical to TRBD1. V trimming: 4 bases; J trimming: 0 bases; junction bases outside the gene matches: 3. The germline V gene encodes CDR1 LGHNA and CDR2 YSLEER. The CDR3 length is 15 residues. The CDR3 protein is CASSRGQGYQETQYF. The CDR3 DNA reads as TGCGCCAGCAGCCGAGGACAGGGGTACCAAGAGACCCAGTACTTC.

CDR3 DNA sequence: TGCGCCAGCAGCCGATATATACTAGCGGGAAACACAGATACGCAGTATTTT. It translates to CASSRYILAGNTDTQYF. The J gene is TRBJ2-3, the V gene TRBV5-1; TRBD2 matches at 10 bases. V shed 4 bases and J 2 bases; nucleotides not matched to a gene: 10. Germline lookup yields CDR1 SGHRS and CDR2 YFSETQ. This CDR3 is 17 amino acids long.

This clone was counted a single time. The rearrangement joins TRBV5-1 to TRBJ1-1; 7 bases are shared with TRBD1. Trimming at V came to 1 base and at J to 3 bases, leaving 3 bases not matched to a gene. CDR1 and CDR2 from the germline V gene are SGHRS and YFSETQ. CDR3 length: 14 amino acids. This CDR3 is CASSLTGEDTEAFF. The CDR3 nucleotides are TGCGCCAGCAGCTTGACAGGGGAGGACACTGAAGCTTTCTTT.

This clone was recorded only once. The chain joins TRBV27 to TRBJ1-1; D ambiguous. CDR3 length: 13 residues. Germline V gene sequence: CDR1 MNHEY, CDR2 SMNVEV (reference sequence). The ends were cut back, 3 bases at V and 1 base at J, with 6 bases in the middle. The CDR3 coding sequence is TGTGCCAGCAGTTTTGGGCAGAACACTGAAGCTTTCTTT. Translating it yields CASSFGQNTEAFF.

The chain employs TRBV5-6 and TRBJ2-5, with D maybe TRBD2 (5 bases). The V and J ends lost 4 bases and 7 bases respectively, with 8 bases between them. The germline V gene has CDR1 SGHDT and CDR2 YYEEEE. The CDR3 spans 11 residues. The CDR3 nucleotides read TGTGCCAGCAGCACTAGACGGACCCAGTACTTC. Encoded protein: CASSTRRTQYF.

This clone was counted between two and nine times. The chain carries TRBV10-3 and TRBJ2-5; D may be TRBD2 (5 bases). Trimming stripped 7 bases from V and 2 bases from J, with 11 bases between. The germline gives CDR1 ENHRY, CDR2 SYGVKD. This CDR3 is 13 amino acids long. CDR3 DNA sequence: TGTGCCATCACTAGGACTTTGCAAGAGACCCAGTACTTC. Translation: CAITRTLQETQYF.

The chain links TRBV11-1 to TRBJ2-7, with D possibly TRBD1 on 6 matching bases. This CDR3 region has 15 residues. V gave up 4 bases and J gave up 5 bases, with 18 bases separating them. Germline V gene data show CDR1 as SGHAT and CDR2 as FQDESV (reference sequence). CDR3 protein: CASSSIDRRPDEQYF. The CDR3 nucleotides read TGTGCCAGCAGCTCCATAGACAGGCGGCCTGACGAGCAGTACTTC.

This clone came up once. This chain links TRBV10-2 with TRBJ2-2; TRBD1 aligns across 7 bases. The CDR3 totals 18 residues. Germline V lookup: CDR1 WSHSY, CDR2 SAAADI. The V gene end was trimmed by 7 bases and the J gene end by 2 bases; junction bases not matched to a gene: 16. CDR3 nucleotides: TGCGCCAGCATAAAAAAGGACAGGAGCTACCTAAACACCGGGGAGCTGTTTTTT. It is translated as CASIKKDRSYLNTGELFF.

The rearrangement uses TRBV10-3 and TRBJ2-7, with D possibly matching TRBD1 (6 bases). Germline lookup yields CDR1 ENHRY and CDR2 SYGVKD. The CDR3 length is 14 residues. The V end was cut by 9 bases, the J end by 2 bases, with 17 bases between. CDR3 sequence (DNA): TGTGCCATGGGCCGGGACAACTGGCCCTACGAGCAGTACTTC. It codes for CAMGRDNWPYEQYF.

The chain links TRBV6-1 to TRBJ1-1; D gene unclear. V was pared by 3 bases and J by 4 bases, with 18 bases between. The CDR3 spans 16 residues. Per the germline V gene, CDR1 is MNHNS and CDR2 is SASEGT. CDR3 nucleotides: TGTGCCAGCAGTGAGGATGACGGTGGAGGCTTCACTGAAGCTTTCTTT. It is translated as CASSEDDGGGFTEAFF.

The chain combines TRBV12-5 with TRBJ2-3; D gene unclear. Trimming cost V 7 bases and J 5 bases, with 13 bases left between them. This CDR3 has 13 amino acids. Germline CDR1 and CDR2: LGHNT and FRNRAP. The CDR3 DNA is TGTGCTAGTGATATAGGATCGGGAGATACGCAGTATTTT. This encodes CASDIGSGDTQYF. Full variable domain (outside the CDR3, taken from reference TRBV12-5 and TRBJ2-3): DARVTQTPRHKVTEMGQEVTMRCQPILGHNTVFWYRQTMMQGLELLAYFRNRAPLDDSGMPKDRFSAEMPDATLATLKIQPSEPRDSAVYFCASDIGSGDTQYFGPGTRLTVL.

In nucleotides, the CDR3 is TGCGCCAGCAGCAGGGACGTACCGGGACAGAGCACAGATACGCAGTATTTT. Protein sequence: CASSRDVPGQSTDTQYF. The chain couples TRBV5-1 to TRBJ2-3; the match to TRBD1 covers 7 bases. Germline V gene lookup returns CDR1 SGHRS and CDR2 YFSETQ. After removal of 4 bases from V and 0 bases from J, the junction contained 11 bases not matched to a gene. The CDR3 totals 17 residues.

V and J are TRBV7-9 and TRBJ1-1, with 9 bases fitting TRBD1. The V and J ends lost 5 bases and 4 bases, in that order; junction bases with no gene match: 8. The CDR3 extends over 15 amino acids. CDR1 and CDR2 (germline): SEHNR, FQNEAQ (reference sequence). This CDR3 reads CASSPRTGDLTEAFF. As DNA, the CDR3 is TGTGCCAGCAGCCCTCGGACAGGGGATCTCACTGAAGCTTTCTTT.

V usage is TRBV2 and J usage is TRBJ2-5; 12 bases agree with TRBD2. The V segment lost 4 bases and the J segment 0 bases; nucleotides outside the gene matches: 3. Germline CDR1 reads SNHLY; CDR2 reads FYNNEI. This CDR3 has 16 amino acids. CDR3 DNA: TGTGCCAGCAGTGGAACTAGCGGGAGGTACCAAGAGACCCAGTACTTC. It is translated as CASSGTSGRYQETQYF.

This chain connects TRBV10-3 to TRBJ1-2; 7 nucleotides line up with TRBD1. CDR1 ENHRY and CDR2 SYGVKD come from the germline V gene. This CDR3 contains 14 residues. J lost 5 bases, V lost 7 bases, and 10 bases had no gene match. The CDR3 loop is CAINRDSSTYGYTF. The DNA of the CDR3 is TGTGCCATCAACCGGGACAGTAGTACTTATGGCTACACCTTC.

The chain is built from TRBV14 and TRBJ2-7; TRBD2 aligns across 11 bases. Losses at the gene ends were 4 bases for V and 0 bases for J; bases not matched to a gene: 2. This CDR3 comprises 15 residues. CDR1 SGHDN and CDR2 FVKESK come from the germline V gene. In nucleotides, the CDR3 is TGTGCCAGCAGCCGGCTAGCGGGAGGCTCCTACGAGCAGTACTTC. Translation: CASSRLAGGSYEQYF.

This clone was seen just once. The rearrangement joins TRBV5-8 to TRBJ2-4; tentatively, D is TRBD1 (5 bases). The CDR3 loop spans 12 amino acids. Germline CDR1 SGHTS, CDR2 YDEGEE. Deletions cut 0 bases from V and 7 bases from J, with 5 bases between. The CDR3 region has the DNA TGTGCCAGCAGCTTGGAGGGGAACATTCAGTACTTC. Translated: CASSLEGNIQYF.

This clone was counted only a few times. This chain joins TRBV29-1 and TRBJ1-1; D call uncertain. Trimming took off 6 bases at V and 8 bases at J, with 10 bases between the two ends. Germline CDR1 is SQVTM and CDR2 is ANQGSEA. This CDR3 contains 10 residues. CDR3 sequence reads: CSVGSEEAFF. In DNA, the CDR3 is TGCAGCGTGGGGTCGGAGGAAGCTTTCTTT.

The rearrangement uses TRBV7-6 and TRBJ1-3; 7 bases are shared with TRBD1. This CDR3 is 16 amino acids long. V shed 4 bases, J shed 4 bases, and the junction held 10 bases outside the gene matches. The germline V gene encodes CDR1 SGHVS and CDR2 FNYEAQ. The DNA for the CDR3 is TGTGCCAGCAGCTCACCGGACAGGAACGTGGGAAACACCATATATTTT. It translates to CASSSPDRNVGNTIYF.

Only a few counts were recorded for this clone. The chain has TRBV4-2 and TRBJ1-3, with D maybe TRBD1 (5 bases). This CDR3 has 15 residues. The V gene's germline CDR1 is LGHNA and CDR2 YNFKEQ. Trimming took 2 bases from V and 1 from J, leaving 9 bases between them. CDR3 region: CASSQQGRSGNTIYF. DNA for the CDR3: TGTGCCAGCAGCCAACAGGGTCGGTCTGGAAACACCATATATTTT.

In this sample, this clone turned up a few times. V usage is TRBV5-4 and J usage is TRBJ2-1; 13 bases map to TRBD2. V shed 4 bases, J shed 8 bases, and the junction held 15 bases outside the gene matches. This CDR3 comprises 18 residues. CDR1 is SGHNT and CDR2 is YYREEE in the germline V gene (reference sequence). The CDR3 is CASSPGTSGTIKVDEQFF. The CDR3 coding sequence is TGTGCCAGCAGCCCCGGGACTAGCGGGACCATCAAGGTGGATGAGCAGTTCTTC. Based on the CDR3 plus reference TRBV5-4 and TRBJ2-1, the full variable domain is ETGVTQSPTHLIKTRGQQVTLRCSSQSGHNTVSWYQQALGQGPQFIFQYYREEENGRGNFPPRFSGLQFPNYSSELNVNALELDDSALYLCASSPGTSGTIKVDEQFFGPGTRLTVL.

The V and J genes are TRBV7-9 and TRBJ2-5; 8 bases line up with TRBD1. Germline V gene sequence: CDR1 SEHNR, CDR2 FQNEAQ (reference sequence). V lost 11 bases, J lost 2 bases, and 10 bases stayed unmatched. The CDR3 totals 14 residues. The CDR3 here is CASLGTGGQETQYF. The DNA of the CDR3 is TGTGCCTCCCTCGGGACAGGAGGACAAGAGACCCAGTACTTC. The whole variable domain, filled in from reference TRBV7-9 and TRBJ2-5, reads DTGVSQNPRHKITKRGQNVTFRCDPISEHNRLYWYRQTLGQGPEFLTYFQNEAQLEKSRLLSDRFSAERPKGSFSTLEIQRTEQGDSAMYLCASLGTGGQETQYFGPGTRLLVL.

The chain has TRBV7-2 and TRBJ1-3, with D tentatively TRBD1 (6 bases). This CDR3 contains 16 residues. Germline V lookup: CDR1 SGHTA, CDR2 FQGNSA. V was shortened by 4 bases and J by 0 bases, with 13 bases between the two germline ends. CDR3: CASSSQGLVSGNTIYF. For the CDR3, the DNA is TGTGCCAGCAGCTCGCAGGGGCTCGTCTCTGGAAACACCATATATTTT.

V usage is TRBV5-4 and J usage is TRBJ2-3; no reliable D call. Trimming shortened V by 0 bases and J by 0 bases, and 2 bases separated the two germline ends. There are 13 residues in the CDR3. Germline assignment: CDR1 SGHNT and CDR2 YYREEE (reference sequence). The CDR3 sequence is CASSLASTDTQYF. Here the CDR3 DNA reads TGTGCCAGCAGCTTGGCTAGCACAGATACGCAGTATTTT.

The chain uses TRBV2 and TRBJ1-2; D not resolved. This CDR3 is built from 15 residues. CDR1 and CDR2 from the germline V gene are SNHLY and FYNNEI. Trimming cost V 2 bases and J 4 bases, with 14 bases left between them. The CDR3 coding sequence is TGTGCCAGCAGTGAATTCCCGGGCAGATCCTATGGCTACACCTTC. This codes for CASSEFPGRSYGYTF.

The genes are TRBV19 and TRBJ1-2; 7 nucleotides agree with TRBD1. CDR1 and CDR2 from the germline V gene are LNHDA and SQIVND (reference sequence). V shed 2 bases, J shed 8 bases, and the junction held 17 bases outside the gene matches. The CDR3 consists of 17 residues. CDR3 amino acids: CASSIKMLTGPKMGYTF. As DNA, the CDR3 is TGTGCCAGTAGTATAAAGATGCTGACAGGGCCCAAAATGGGCTACACCTTC.

This chain links TRBV19 with TRBJ1-1; 10 positions match TRBD1. Germline loops: CDR1 LNHDA, CDR2 SQIVND (reference sequence). The CDR3 consists of 14 residues. V lost 2 bases and J lost 5; bases outside the gene matches: 2. This CDR3 is CASSIRDRGTEAFF. CDR3 DNA sequence: TGTGCCAGTAGTATAAGGGACAGGGGAACTGAAGCTTTCTTT.

This chain joins TRBV2 and TRBJ2-5; 7 bases map to TRBD1. The CDR3 runs 11 residues. V was pared by 8 bases and J by 4 bases, with 1 base of the junction left unmatched. CDR1 SNHLY and CDR2 FYNNEI come from the germline V gene. In nucleotides, the CDR3 is TGTGCCAGCGGACAGGCAGAGACCCAGTACTTC. This gives the protein CASGQAETQYF.

V is TRBV28 and J is TRBJ1-3; no definite D call. With 6 bases removed from V and 1 base from J, the gap between germline ends came to 7 bases. This CDR3 spans 13 amino acids. Germline V gene lookup returns CDR1 MDHEN and CDR2 SYDVKM. The CDR3 DNA follows: TGTGCCAGCAGAAGTCCTTCTGGAAACACCATATATTTT. Translation: CASRSPSGNTIYF.